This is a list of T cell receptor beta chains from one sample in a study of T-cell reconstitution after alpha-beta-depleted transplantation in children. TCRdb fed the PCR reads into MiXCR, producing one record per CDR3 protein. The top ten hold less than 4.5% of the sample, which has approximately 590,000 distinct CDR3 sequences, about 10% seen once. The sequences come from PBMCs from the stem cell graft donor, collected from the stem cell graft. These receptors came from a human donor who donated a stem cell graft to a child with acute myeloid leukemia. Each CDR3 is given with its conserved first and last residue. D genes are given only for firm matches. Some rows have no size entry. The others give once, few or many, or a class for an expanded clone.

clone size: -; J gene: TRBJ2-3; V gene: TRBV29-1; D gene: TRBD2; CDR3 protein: CSVRGAGGLHTQYF; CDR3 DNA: TGCAGCGTTCGGGGAGCGGGAGGCCTCCATACGCAGTATTTT
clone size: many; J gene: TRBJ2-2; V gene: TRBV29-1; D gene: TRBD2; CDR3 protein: CSVEASGVLTGELFF; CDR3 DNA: TGCAGCGTTGAGGCTAGCGGGGTACTCACCGGGGAGCTGTTTTTT
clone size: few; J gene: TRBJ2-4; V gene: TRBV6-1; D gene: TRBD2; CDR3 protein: CASSALAELAKNIQYF; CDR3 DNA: TGTGCCAGCAGTGCCCTAGCGGAGCTAGCCAAAAACATTCAGTACTTC
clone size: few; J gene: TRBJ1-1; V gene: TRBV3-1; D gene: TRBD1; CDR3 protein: CASSLRDRGLTPNTEAFF; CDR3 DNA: TGTGCCAGCAGCCTCCGGGACAGGGGGCTAACCCCGAACACTGAAGCTTTCTTT
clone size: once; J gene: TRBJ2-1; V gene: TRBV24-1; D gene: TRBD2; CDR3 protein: CATRGTSGSNEQFF; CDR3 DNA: TGTGCCACCCGGGGGACTAGCGGGAGCAATGAGCAGTTCTTC
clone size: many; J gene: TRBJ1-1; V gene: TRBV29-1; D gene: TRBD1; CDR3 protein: CSVSSTGLEAFF; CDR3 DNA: TGCAGCGTATCATCGACAGGGCTAGAAGCTTTCTTT
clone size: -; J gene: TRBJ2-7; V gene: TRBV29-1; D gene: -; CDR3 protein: CRRGRYSDEQYF; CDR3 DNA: TGCAGAAGAGGGCGATACTCGGACGAGCAGTACTTC
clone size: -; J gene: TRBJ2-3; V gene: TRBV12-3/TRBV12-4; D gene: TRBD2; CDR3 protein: CASRSTSGSADTQYF; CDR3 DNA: TGTGCCAGCAGGTCGACTAGCGGGAGCGCAGATACGCAGTATTTT
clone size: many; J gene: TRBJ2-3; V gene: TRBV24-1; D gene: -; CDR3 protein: CATSDLATGRRSTDTQYF; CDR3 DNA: TGTGCCACCAGTGATTTGGCGACCGGCAGAAGAAGCACAGATACGCAGTATTTT
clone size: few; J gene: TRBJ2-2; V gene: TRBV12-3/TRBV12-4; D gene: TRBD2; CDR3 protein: CASSFVAGGITGELFF; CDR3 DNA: TGTGCCAGCAGTTTTGTGGCGGGAGGCATCACCGGGGAGCTGTTTTTT
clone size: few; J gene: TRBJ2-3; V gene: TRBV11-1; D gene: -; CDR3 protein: CASSLGMGGNYRTDTQYF; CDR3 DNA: TGTGCCAGCAGCTTAGGGATGGGCGGGAATTACCGCACAGATACGCAGTATTTT
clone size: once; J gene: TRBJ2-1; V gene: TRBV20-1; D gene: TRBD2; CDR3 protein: CSARLTSGRRSYNEQFF; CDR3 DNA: TGCAGTGCTAGATTGACTAGCGGGAGACGCTCCTACAATGAGCAGTTCTTC
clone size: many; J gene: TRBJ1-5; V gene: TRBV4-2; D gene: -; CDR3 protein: CASSHTRVEPQHF; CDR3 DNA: TGTGCCAGCAGCCACACAAGGGTCGAGCCCCAGCATTTT
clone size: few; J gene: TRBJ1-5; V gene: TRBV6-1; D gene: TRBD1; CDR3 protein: CASGQGDGNQPQHF; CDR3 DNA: TGTGCCAGCGGCCAGGGGGACGGCAATCAGCCCCAGCATTTT
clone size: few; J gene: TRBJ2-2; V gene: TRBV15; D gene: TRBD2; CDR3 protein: CATSTLAENTGELFF; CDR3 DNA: TGTGCCACCAGCACCCTAGCGGAGAACACCGGGGAGCTGTTTTTT
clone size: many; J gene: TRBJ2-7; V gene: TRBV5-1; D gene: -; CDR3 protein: CASKDFYEQYF; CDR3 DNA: TGCGCCAGCAAGGACTTCTACGAGCAGTACTTC
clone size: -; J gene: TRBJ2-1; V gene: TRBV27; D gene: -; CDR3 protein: CASKPLDSSYNEQFF; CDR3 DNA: TGTGCCAGCAAACCACTAGATAGCTCCTACAATGAGCAGTTCTTC
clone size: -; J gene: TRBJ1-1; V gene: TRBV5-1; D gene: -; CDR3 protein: CASSFMGSTEAFF; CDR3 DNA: TGCGCCAGCAGCTTTATGGGGAGTACTGAAGCTTTCTTT
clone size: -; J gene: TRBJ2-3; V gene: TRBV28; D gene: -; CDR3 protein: CASRKGQSPTDTQYF; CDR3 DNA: TGTGCCAGCAGAAAAGGACAATCCCCCACAGATACGCAGTATTTT
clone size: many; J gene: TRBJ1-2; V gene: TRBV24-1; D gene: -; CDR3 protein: CATSPPQGSYGYTF; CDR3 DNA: TGTGCCACCAGCCCACCGCAGGGTTCCTATGGCTACACCTTC
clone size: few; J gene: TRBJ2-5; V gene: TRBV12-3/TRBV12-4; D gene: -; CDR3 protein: CASGLGGGETQYF; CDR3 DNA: TGTGCCAGCGGCCTAGGGGGTGGAGAGACCCAGTACTTC
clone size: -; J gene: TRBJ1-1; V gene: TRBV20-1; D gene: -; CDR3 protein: CSARWGSTEAFF; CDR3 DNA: TGCAGTGCTAGATGGGGGAGCACTGAAGCTTTCTTT
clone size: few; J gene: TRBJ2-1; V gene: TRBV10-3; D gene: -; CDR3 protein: CAINGPQYNEQFF; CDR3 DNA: TGTGCCATCAATGGACCCCAATACAATGAGCAGTTCTTC
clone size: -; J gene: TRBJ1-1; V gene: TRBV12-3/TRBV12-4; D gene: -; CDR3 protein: CASSFGGVGTFF; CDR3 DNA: TGTGCCAGCAGTTTTGGGGGTGTAGGTACTTTCTTT
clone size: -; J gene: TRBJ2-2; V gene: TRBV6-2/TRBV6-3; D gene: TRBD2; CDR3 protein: CASSFGLAGETGELFF; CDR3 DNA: TGTGCCAGCAGTTTCGGGCTAGCGGGAGAAACCGGGGAGCTGTTTTTT
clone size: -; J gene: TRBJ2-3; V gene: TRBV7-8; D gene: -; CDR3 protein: CASSHWTHTDTQYF; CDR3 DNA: TGTGCCAGCAGCCACTGGACCCACACAGATACGCAGTATTTT
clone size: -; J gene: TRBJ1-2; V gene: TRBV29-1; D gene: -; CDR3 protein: CSAETGLGGYTF; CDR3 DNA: TGCAGCGCCGAAACAGGGTTGGGGGGCTACACCTTC
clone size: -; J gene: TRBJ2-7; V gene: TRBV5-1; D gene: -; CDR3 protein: CASSSGPYYEQYF; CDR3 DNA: TGCGCCAGCAGCTCGGGACCTTACTACGAGCAGTACTTC
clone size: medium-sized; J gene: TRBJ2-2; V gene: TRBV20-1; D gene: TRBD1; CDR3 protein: CSARAQGAQGELFF; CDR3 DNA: TGCAGTGCTAGAGCTCAGGGGGCGCAGGGGGAGCTGTTTTTT
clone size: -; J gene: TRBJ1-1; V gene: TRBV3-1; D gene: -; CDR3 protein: CASNNGGRDTEAFF; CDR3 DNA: TGTGCCAGCAACAACGGGGGCAGAGACACTGAAGCTTTCTTT